This T cell receptor (beta chain) appears in the sequencing data of a study of shared clonotypes between healthy human individuals (dated by TCRdb to between 2020 and 2021). As for the study more broadly: The cohort included three men and a couple of women between 18 and 49 years of age. For each donor, CD4 naive and CD4 memory were each run on three plates, CD8 naive on two plates, and CD8 memory on one plate. Blood TCR repertoires of five healthy adults were deeply sequenced to estimate repertoire size and the extent of clonotype sharing between individuals. Different laboratories and diverse techniques were used to prepare libraries and sequence TCR repertoires, to increase sequencing depth and limit assay-specific biases. Per donor, leukapheresis produced somewhere between about 0.94 and 9.5 billion PBMCs.

Trimming takes 7 bases off V and 4 bases off J; junction bases not matched to a gene: 4. For CDR1 and CDR2, the germline V gene (reference sequence) lists MNHEY and SMNVEV. The CDR3 covers 14 residues, taking in both the cysteine and the phenylalanine. The DNA shown is the 42-base CDR3, in frame from base 1. The donors were healthy, HIV-negative adults with no recently reported acute infections or vaccinations. Every donor was a Caucasian adult living in Nashville, Tennessee, USA. CD4+ T cells were enriched by magnetic negative selection; naive cells were then positively selected on CD45RA, and the negative fraction formed the memory subset. After blood collection by leukapheresis, PBMCs were isolated using Ficoll-Histopaque density gradient centrifugation and then cryopreserved in the vapor phase of liquid nitrogen. Purity and quantity of every magnetically sorted T cell population were checked by analytical flow cytometry. From each sorted fraction, genomic DNA was isolated and quantified by UV absorbance on a Nanodrop 2000c.

TCR CDR3 regions were amplified from genomic DNA by multiplex PCR using the deep immunoSEQ assay. Extracted genomic DNA from each cell subset was distributed evenly across all wells of several immunoSEQ 96-well plates, and each plate was treated as a replicate. For sorted subsets, about 0.2 ug genomic DNA, equal to 30,000 or so T cell genomes, was loaded into each replicate PCR. Purified libraries were measured with a Qubit 3.0 fluorometer, size-checked on a Bioanalyzer 2100, and measured again with the KAPA Library Quantification kit. Every immunoSEQ 96-well plate was sequenced on a separate single-read 150-cycle Illumina NextSeq 550 flow cell. Concerning the study's data processing: Because only junctional sequences without quality scores were contained in the immunoSEQ output, filtering matching that applied to full-length reads could not be performed. Sequences were annotated with PyIR, a Python wrapper for IgBLAST v1.9, and V/J genes and CDR3 were assigned using IMGT germline references. Reads were removed for weak V/J assignments (E-value above 1e-6), missing CDR3, stop codons, out-of-frame junctions, or ambiguous translated residues. V3J clonotypes were defined as sequences sharing the same inferred V gene, J gene, and CDR3 amino acid sequence. Percentage overlap between repertoires was computed as shared unique clonotypes divided by the size of the smaller repertoire. Three approaches were used to assess repertoire richness: RTK rarefaction, the Chao1 estimator, and Recon v2.1 estimates of unobserved clonotypes. For all TCRbeta clonotypes obtained by the gDNA method from a handful of donors, generation probabilities were computed with OLGA. The clones in this table, taken by TCRdb from immuneACCESS, are in-frame only. Not every clone is retained; where verified, under half of the shortfall comes from an unresolved V gene, and the cause of the rest is unknown. V and J calls and clone size come straight from that table; D and trimming were deduced from the DNA. Present in this sample are approximately 240,000 clones, 50% to 75% of which were seen just once. The biggest ten clones account for roughly 11% of the sample.

Findings and caveats that apply to the study as a whole: Compared with non-shared clonotypes, the clonotypes found in all four sorted-subset donors had higher generation probabilities. Larger estimated clonotype richness was generally found for naive subsets than for memory subsets. Based on pairwise subsampling, the degree of clonotype sharing among donors was expected to be affected by sequencing depth. Across a handful of donors, approximately 4.9% of naive CD4, roughly 3.5% of naive CD8, 2.3% of memory CD4, and 0.4% of memory CD8 clonotypes were shared. The genetic and exposure-history diversity represented was limited by the small number of donors. Rarefaction of sorted-subset datasets indicated incomplete sequencing despite the large sequencing depth. Sampling was limited to blood, and TCR repertoires in tissue likely differ from TCR repertoires in blood.

This clone came up a few times. The antigen it recognizes is unknown. No base quality information exists; no much larger clone differs at one position. The chain is made from TRBV27 and TRBJ2-1, and TRBD1 matches 10 of the central bases. Input material: memory CD4+ T cells sorted from blood. Taken with the paper, the label for cell subset or site translates to: CD45RA-negative fraction. The source is a man under 40 in good health. The CDR3 region reads CASTGDRGYNEQFF. Read as DNA, the sequence is TGTGCCAGCACTGGGGACAGGGGTTACAATGAGCAGTTCTTC.